This note documents a single T cell receptor beta chain sequence. As yet, its antigen is unknown. cDNA synthesis used the whole RNA isolate, giving expressed TCRB sequences. Roughly 3.6 million reads per sample were averaged for naive, central memory and regulatory samples. Some clones are missing from TCRdb's copy, which holds only in-frame ones; the method was immunoSEQ multiplex PCR. The sample has 140,000 or so clones; about 13% are singletons. This record belongs to a study of beta chain features in type 1 diabetes. The germline V gene has CDR1 ENHRY and CDR2 SYGVKD. V was pared by 4 bases and J by 8 bases, with 12 bases between. The CDR3 length is 13 residues. Findings and caveats of the study: Type 1 diabetes patients had moderately but significantly shorter TCRB CDR3s in all four CD4+ subsets.

The TCR originated in a young man with type 1 diabetes. The sequencing sample was made of central memory CD4+ T cells from blood. The V call is TRBV10-3, the J call TRBJ2-4; D unclear. The DNA of the CDR3 is TGTGCCATCAGTGTAGACCGGTTCGACATTCAGTACTTC. Translated: CAISVDRFDIQYF.